The rows below give T cell receptor beta chains drawn from one sample of a study of blood T cell repertoires in COVID-19. Generated by immunoSEQ multiplex PCR, the TCRdb table keeps only in-frame clones and is missing some. Of more than 200,000 clones listed, 65% to 85% are singletons. Sequenced: peripheral blood. The receptors shown here come from a man in his forties or fifties with acute or convalescent COVID-19. CDR3s include the opening cysteine and the closing phenylalanine or tryptophan. The D gene is left open where the match is weak. The listing skips clone size in some rows; elsewhere it reads once, few, many or a size class.

j_gene | d_gene | abundance | v_gene | CDR3nt | CDR3aa
TRBJ2-2 | TRBD1 | . | TRBV11-1 | TGTGCCAGCAGCTTGGACAGGGACACCGGGGAGCTGTTTTTT | CASSLDRDTGELFF
TRBJ1-5 | . | . | TRBV28 | TGTGCCAGCAGTTTGCGGGGGCTTGGTGATCAGCCCCAGCATTTT | CASSLRGLGDQPQHF
TRBJ2-3 | TRBD2 | . | TRBV10-1 | TGCGCCAGCAGCGACAGGTTCCGGACTAGCGGCACAGATACGCAGTATTTT | CASSDRFRTSGTDTQYF
TRBJ2-7 | . | . | TRBV19 | TGTGCCACCTCCGGGGATTCCTACGAGCAGTACTTC | CATSGDSYEQYF
TRBJ2-5 | . | . | TRBV29-1 | TGCAGCGTTGATCCCAGGGAAGCCCAGTACTTC | CSVDPREAQYF
TRBJ1-1 | . | . | TRBV5-1 | TGCGCCAGCAGCTTGGTCGGGGGAAACACTGAAGCTTTCTTT | CASSLVGGNTEAFF
TRBJ2-7 | . | . | TRBV29-1 | TGCAGCGTTGAAGATCGGGGGGCAGCGCCCTACGAGCAGTACTTC | CSVEDRGAAPYEQYF
TRBJ2-3 | TRBD2 | . | TRBV5-6 | TGTGCCAGCAGCTTGGGGACTAGCGGGAGGTATTTT | CASSLGTSGRYF
TRBJ2-1 | . | . | TRBV18 | TGTGCCAGCTCACCTGGGGGCACCTCCTACAATGAGCAGTTCTTC | CASSPGGTSYNEQFF
TRBJ2-3 | . | . | TRBV7-8 | TGTGCCAGCCAGGGAACCGTCAGCACAGATACGCAGTATTTT | CASQGTVSTDTQYF
TRBJ1-2 | . | . | TRBV12-3/TRBV12-4 | TGTGCCAGCAGTTTCCTGGGGGGGATGGGCTACACCTTC | CASSFLGGMGYTF
TRBJ2-7 | TRBD1 | . | TRBV27 | TGTGCCAGCAGTTCCGATCCGGGACAGGGGACCTTCGAGCAGTACTTC | CASSSDPGQGTFEQYF
TRBJ2-1 | TRBD2 | once | TRBV30 | TGTGCCTGGGGGGGAGGACTAGCTCGTCCGTTCTTC | CAWGGGLARPFF
TRBJ1-5 | TRBD1 | . | TRBV10-3 | TGTGCCATCAGTGAGTCCTCAGGGGGCGGCCAGCCCCAGCATTTT | CAISESSGGGQPQHF
TRBJ1-4 | . | . | TRBV5-4 | TGTGCCAGCAGTACCGAGCCGAATGAAAAACTGTTTTTT | CASSTEPNEKLFF
TRBJ2-7 | TRBD2 | . | TRBV6-5 | TGTGCCAGCAGTTACGGGGGTAGCGGGACCTACGAGCAGTACTTC | CASSYGGSGTYEQYF
TRBJ2-2 | . | few | TRBV3-1/TRBV3-2 | TGTGCCAGCAGCCAAGGAACCCAGTATACGAACACCGGGGAGCTGTTTTTT | CASSQGTQYTNTGELFF
TRBJ2-1 | TRBD2 | . | TRBV6-2/TRBV6-3 | TGTGCCAGCAGTTCCCAGGGACTAGCGGGGGGGTACAATGAGCAGTTCTTC | CASSSQGLAGGYNEQFF
TRBJ2-2 | TRBD2 | . | TRBV7-9 | TGTGCCAGCAGCCCCCGGGGCGGGAGGATCGCCGGGGAGCTGTTTTTT | CASSPRGGRIAGELFF
TRBJ1-5 | . | . | TRBV30 | TGTGCCTGGAGTGTACAGCGGAATAGCAATCAGCCCCAGCATTTT | CAWSVQRNSNQPQHF
TRBJ1-5 | . | . | TRBV7-8 | TGTGCCAGCAGCTCAGAGACAGCATATAGCAATCAGCCCCAGCATTTT | CASSSETAYSNQPQHF
TRBJ2-7 | . | . | TRBV2 | TGTGCCAGCAGTGAAGTTTCGAGCTCCTACGAGCAGTACTTC | CASSEVSSSYEQYF
TRBJ1-3 | . | . | TRBV7-2 | TGTGCCAGCAGGAATCAATGGGAGCCCTCTGGAAACACCATATATTTT | CASRNQWEPSGNTIYF
TRBJ1-1 | TRBD1 | . | TRBV5-6 | TGTGCCAGCAGCCCCCGGACAGGGGAAGGCACTGAAGCTTTCTTT | CASSPRTGEGTEAFF
TRBJ2-1 | TRBD2 | . | TRBV9 | TGTGCCAGCAGCGAGTGGAGCGGGAGGGCCGGTGAGCAGTTCTTC | CASSEWSGRAGEQFF
TRBJ1-5 | . | . | TRBV4-1 | TGCGCCAGCAGCCCCCTGGACATATCAGGGCAGCCCCAGCATTTT | CASSPLDISGQPQHF
TRBJ1-1 | . | . | TRBV7-9 | TGTGCCAGCAGCTCTGACCGGGGGGACACTGAAGCTTTCTTT | CASSSDRGDTEAFF
TRBJ1-2 | TRBD1 | . | TRBV6-2/TRBV6-3 | TGTGCCAGCAGCTGGGACAGGGGGCGCCCTGGGGATGGCTACACCTTC | CASSWDRGRPGDGYTF
TRBJ2-2 | TRBD2 | . | TRBV6-5 | TGTGCCAGCAGTTACTTCGGGGGGATGAACACCGGGGAGCTGTTTTTT | CASSYFGGMNTGELFF
TRBJ2-7 | . | . | TRBV14 | TGTGCCAGCAGCCCCATAGCAGAATCCTACGAGCAGTACTTC | CASSPIAESYEQYF
TRBJ1-2 | TRBD1 | . | TRBV4-2 | TGTGCCAGCAGTTACACAGGGGGCACCTCTAACTATGGCTACACCTTC | CASSYTGGTSNYGYTF